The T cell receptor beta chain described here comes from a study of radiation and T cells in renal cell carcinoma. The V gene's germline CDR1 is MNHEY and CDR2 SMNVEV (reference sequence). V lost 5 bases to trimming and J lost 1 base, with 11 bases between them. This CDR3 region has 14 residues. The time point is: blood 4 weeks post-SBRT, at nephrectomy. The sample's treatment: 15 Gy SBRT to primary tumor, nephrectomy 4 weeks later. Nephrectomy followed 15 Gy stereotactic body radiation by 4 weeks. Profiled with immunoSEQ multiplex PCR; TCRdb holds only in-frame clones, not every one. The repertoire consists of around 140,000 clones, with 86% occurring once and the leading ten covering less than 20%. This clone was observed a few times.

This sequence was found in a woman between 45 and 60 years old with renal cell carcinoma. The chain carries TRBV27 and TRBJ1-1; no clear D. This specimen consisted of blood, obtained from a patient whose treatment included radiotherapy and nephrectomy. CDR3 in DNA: TGTGCCAGCAGTAAGGAACACACGAACACTGAAGCTTTCTTT. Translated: CASSKEHTNTEAFF.